The rows below give T cell receptor beta chains drawn from one sample of a study of blood T cell repertoires in COVID-19. Measured with immunoSEQ multiplex PCR; TCRdb has only the in-frame clones, and not every one. The sample holds more than 200,000 clones, around 86% seen once. Sequenced: PBMCs or T cells enriched from blood (not recorded which). The receptors originated from a man aged 25 to 40 in a cohort exposed to, infected with or recovered from COVID-19 (not recorded which). The CDR3 runs from the conserved cysteine through the conserved F or W. Fields, in order: D gene, V gene, J gene, clone size, CDR3 protein, CDR3 DNA. The D gene is left open where the match is weak. Only some rows state a clone size, as once, few, many or a class for expanded clones.

d_call: NA
v_call: TRBV9
j_call: TRBJ2-7
clone_size: NA
cdr3_aa: CASSVGALVDGWLDEQYF
cdr3_nt: TGTGCCAGCAGCGTAGGGGCCCTTGTAGACGGCTGGTTGGACGAGCAGTACTTC

d_call: TRBD2
v_call: TRBV14
j_call: TRBJ2-2
clone_size: once
cdr3_aa: CASSQAELAGITGELFF
cdr3_nt: TGTGCCAGCAGCCAAGCAGAACTAGCGGGAATCACCGGGGAGCTGTTTTTT

d_call: NA
v_call: TRBV7-3
j_call: TRBJ1-5
clone_size: NA
cdr3_aa: CASSRRGRTWEHQPQHF
cdr3_nt: TGTGCCAGCAGCCGGAGGGGACGGACATGGGAGCATCAGCCCCAGCATTTT

d_call: NA
v_call: TRBV7-2
j_call: TRBJ1-1
clone_size: NA
cdr3_aa: CASSHNVNTEAFF
cdr3_nt: TGTGCCAGCAGTCACAATGTGAACACTGAAGCTTTCTTT

d_call: NA
v_call: TRBV9
j_call: TRBJ2-2
clone_size: NA
cdr3_aa: CASSVQTNTGELFF
cdr3_nt: TGTGCCAGCAGCGTCCAGACGAACACCGGGGAGCTGTTTTTT

d_call: NA
v_call: TRBV7-6
j_call: TRBJ1-5
clone_size: NA
cdr3_aa: CASSLGSGESGGRPNF
cdr3_nt: TGTGCCAGCAGCTTAGGTTCGGGAGAATCGGGAGGCCGACCCAATTTT

d_call: NA
v_call: TRBV7-3
j_call: TRBJ2-6
clone_size: few
cdr3_aa: CASSARPQGLSSSGANVLTF
cdr3_nt: TGTGCCAGCAGCGCGAGGCCACAGGGACTATCTTCCTCTGGGGCCAACGTCCTGACTTTC

d_call: TRBD1
v_call: TRBV28
j_call: TRBJ1-6
clone_size: NA
cdr3_aa: CASSLGTTGSSYNSPLHF
cdr3_nt: TGTGCCAGCAGTTTGGGCACGACAGGGAGCTCCTATAATTCACCCCTCCACTTT

d_call: TRBD2
v_call: TRBV11-2
j_call: TRBJ2-1
clone_size: few
cdr3_aa: CASSLDGTSGSSYNEQFF
cdr3_nt: TGTGCCAGCAGCTTAGATGGGACTAGCGGCAGCTCCTACAATGAGCAGTTCTTC

d_call: TRBD1
v_call: TRBV15
j_call: TRBJ2-7
clone_size: NA
cdr3_aa: CATSSPGTGLSYEQYF
cdr3_nt: TGTGCCACCAGCAGCCCCGGGACAGGGCTCTCCTACGAGCAGTACTTC

d_call: TRBD2
v_call: TRBV24-1
j_call: TRBJ2-1
clone_size: NA
cdr3_aa: CATSAGLAGGNEQFF
cdr3_nt: TGTGCCACCAGTGCCGGACTAGCGGGAGGGAATGAGCAGTTCTTC

d_call: TRBD1
v_call: TRBV27
j_call: TRBJ2-1
clone_size: NA
cdr3_aa: CASSFETGFYNEQFF
cdr3_nt: TGTGCCAGCAGTTTTGAGACAGGGTTCTACAATGAGCAGTTCTTC

d_call: NA
v_call: TRBV7-3
j_call: TRBJ1-6
clone_size: few
cdr3_aa: CASSLTPGNSPLHF
cdr3_nt: TGTGCCAGCAGCTTAACTCCGGGAAATTCACCCCTCCACTTT

d_call: TRBD2
v_call: TRBV28
j_call: TRBJ2-1
clone_size: NA
cdr3_aa: CASSNLAGENNNEQFF
cdr3_nt: TGTGCCAGCAGCAACTTAGCGGGGGAAAATAACAATGAGCAGTTCTTC

d_call: NA
v_call: TRBV18
j_call: TRBJ1-5
clone_size: NA
cdr3_aa: CASSPLPGVNQPQHF
cdr3_nt: TGTGCCAGCTCACCGCTCCCAGGGGTCAATCAGCCCCAGCATTTT

d_call: NA
v_call: TRBV10-3
j_call: TRBJ1-1
clone_size: NA
cdr3_aa: CAISPRRGGPNTEAFF
cdr3_nt: TGTGCCATCAGCCCTCGCCGAGGAGGGCCGAACACTGAAGCTTTCTTT

d_call: TRBD1
v_call: TRBV5-1
j_call: TRBJ2-1
clone_size: NA
cdr3_aa: CASSTGQNNEQFF
cdr3_nt: TGCGCCAGCAGCACGGGACAGAACAATGAGCAGTTCTTC

d_call: TRBD2
v_call: TRBV29-1
j_call: TRBJ2-2
clone_size: NA
cdr3_aa: CSARRLAGASNTGELFF
cdr3_nt: TGCAGCGCTCGGAGGCTAGCGGGAGCTTCGAACACCGGGGAGCTGTTTTTT

d_call: TRBD1
v_call: TRBV24-1
j_call: TRBJ2-2
clone_size: NA
cdr3_aa: CATSDRVNTGELFF
cdr3_nt: TGTGCCACTTCGGACAGGGTCAACACCGGGGAGCTGTTTTTT

d_call: TRBD1
v_call: TRBV7-2
j_call: TRBJ1-2
clone_size: NA
cdr3_aa: CASSLEATGARGGYTF
cdr3_nt: TGTGCCAGCAGCTTAGAGGCCACAGGGGCCAGGGGTGGCTACACCTTC

d_call: TRBD1
v_call: TRBV11-2
j_call: TRBJ2-2
clone_size: NA
cdr3_aa: CASSFWTGGEFANTGELFF
cdr3_nt: TGTGCCAGCAGCTTTTGGACAGGGGGAGAATTCGCGAACACCGGGGAGCTGTTTTTT

d_call: NA
v_call: TRBV6-5
j_call: TRBJ1-1
clone_size: NA
cdr3_aa: CASSYYGGLPNTEAFF
cdr3_nt: TGTGCCAGCAGTTACTATGGGGGACTACCGAACACTGAAGCTTTCTTT

d_call: NA
v_call: TRBV28
j_call: TRBJ1-6
clone_size: NA
cdr3_aa: CASNLDSSYNSPLHF
cdr3_nt: TGTGCCAGCAATCTCGACAGTTCTTATAATTCACCCCTCCACTTT

d_call: NA
v_call: TRBV28
j_call: TRBJ1-1
clone_size: few
cdr3_aa: CASCPYRDTEAFF
cdr3_nt: TGTGCCAGCTGCCCCTATCGGGACACTGAAGCTTTCTTT

d_call: TRBD1
v_call: TRBV18
j_call: TRBJ1-5
clone_size: NA
cdr3_aa: CASSPRQGNQPQHF
cdr3_nt: TGTGCCAGCTCACCACGACAGGGAAATCAGCCCCAGCATTTT

d_call: TRBD1
v_call: TRBV7-2
j_call: TRBJ1-2
clone_size: NA
cdr3_aa: CASSPGGDRETGYTF
cdr3_nt: TGTGCCAGCAGTCCCGGAGGGGACAGGGAGACTGGCTACACCTTC

d_call: TRBD1
v_call: TRBV20-1
j_call: TRBJ1-5
clone_size: few
cdr3_aa: CSASDRESNQPQHF
cdr3_nt: TGCAGTGCTAGTGACAGGGAAAGCAATCAGCCCCAGCATTTT

d_call: TRBD2
v_call: TRBV10-1
j_call: TRBJ2-1
clone_size: NA
cdr3_aa: CASSAGTSGANEQFF
cdr3_nt: TGCGCCAGCAGTGCGGGGACTAGCGGGGCCAATGAGCAGTTCTTC

d_call: NA
v_call: TRBV7-2
j_call: TRBJ1-5
clone_size: NA
cdr3_aa: CASSLTRNSNQPQHF
cdr3_nt: TGTGCCAGCAGCTTAACGCGTAACAGCAATCAGCCCCAGCATTTT

d_call: NA
v_call: TRBV7-3
j_call: TRBJ2-1
clone_size: few
cdr3_aa: CASSSSEYNEQFF
cdr3_nt: TGTGCCAGCAGTTCCAGCGAGTACAATGAGCAGTTCTTC

d_call: TRBD2
v_call: TRBV19
j_call: TRBJ2-1
clone_size: once
cdr3_aa: CASSIDGRGPNEQFF
cdr3_nt: TGTGCCAGTAGTATCGACGGGAGGGGTCCCAATGAGCAGTTCTTC

d_call: NA
v_call: TRBV5-4
j_call: TRBJ1-1
clone_size: NA
cdr3_aa: CASSFDRQTEAFF
cdr3_nt: TGTGCCAGCAGCTTCGACAGGCAAACTGAAGCTTTCTTT

d_call: NA
v_call: TRBV27
j_call: TRBJ2-7
clone_size: once
cdr3_aa: CASSFGASSEQYF
cdr3_nt: TGTGCCAGCAGTTTTGGGGCTTCCAGCGAGCAGTACTTC

d_call: TRBD2
v_call: TRBV5-1
j_call: TRBJ2-7
clone_size: NA
cdr3_aa: CASSLARTSGVYEQYF
cdr3_nt: TGCGCCAGCAGTTTGGCTCGGACTAGCGGGGTCTACGAGCAGTACTTC

d_call: TRBD1
v_call: TRBV19
j_call: TRBJ2-6
clone_size: NA
cdr3_aa: CASSRSKQGAAGANVLTF
cdr3_nt: TGTGCCAGTAGTAGATCTAAACAGGGGGCGGCGGGGGCCAACGTCCTGACTTTC

d_call: NA
v_call: TRBV9
j_call: TRBJ1-3
clone_size: NA
cdr3_aa: CASSVTGSSGNTIYF
cdr3_nt: TGTGCCAGCAGCGTTACAGGGAGCTCTGGAAACACCATATATTTT

d_call: NA
v_call: TRBV7-8
j_call: TRBJ1-4
clone_size: NA
cdr3_aa: CASSLEMGASNEKLFF
cdr3_nt: TGTGCCAGCAGCTTAGAGATGGGGGCGAGTAATGAAAAACTGTTTTTT

d_call: NA
v_call: TRBV2
j_call: TRBJ1-1
clone_size: few
cdr3_aa: CASRLRGGYTEAFF
cdr3_nt: TGTGCCAGCAGACTCAGGGGCGGATACACTGAAGCTTTCTTT

d_call: TRBD1
v_call: TRBV11-2
j_call: TRBJ2-3
clone_size: NA
cdr3_aa: CASSLVDRDRGDF
cdr3_nt: TGTGCCAGCAGCTTGGTCGACCGGGACAGGGGAGATTTT

d_call: NA
v_call: TRBV27
j_call: TRBJ2-7
clone_size: NA
cdr3_aa: CASSFRGSEQYF
cdr3_nt: TGTGCCAGCAGTTTTCGGGGTTCGGAGCAGTACTTC

d_call: NA
v_call: TRBV9
j_call: TRBJ2-1
clone_size: NA
cdr3_aa: CASSLSGLTYNEQFF
cdr3_nt: TGTGCCAGCAGCCTAAGCGGACTTACCTACAATGAGCAGTTCTTC

d_call: TRBD1
v_call: TRBV9
j_call: TRBJ2-5
clone_size: NA
cdr3_aa: CASSDRQGFGETQYF
cdr3_nt: TGTGCCAGCAGCGATAGACAGGGGTTCGGGGAGACCCAGTACTTC

d_call: TRBD2
v_call: TRBV27
j_call: TRBJ2-2
clone_size: NA
cdr3_aa: CASSSRAWSSGAGNTGELFF
cdr3_nt: TGTGCCAGCAGTTCACGGGCTTGGTCTAGCGGAGCGGGAAACACCGGGGAGCTGTTTTTT

d_call: TRBD1
v_call: TRBV29-1
j_call: TRBJ2-7
clone_size: NA
cdr3_aa: CSVVGTESYEQYF
cdr3_nt: TGCAGCGTTGTCGGGACAGAGTCCTACGAGCAGTACTTC

d_call: NA
v_call: TRBV4-1
j_call: TRBJ1-3
clone_size: few
cdr3_aa: CASSQEQGGGNTIYF
cdr3_nt: TGCGCCAGCAGCCAAGAGCAGGGAGGTGGAAACACCATATATTTT

d_call: TRBD1
v_call: TRBV9
j_call: TRBJ2-1
clone_size: NA
cdr3_aa: CASSSRPDRANEQFF
cdr3_nt: TGTGCCAGCAGCTCCCGCCCCGACAGGGCCAATGAGCAGTTCTTC

d_call: NA
v_call: TRBV19
j_call: TRBJ2-1
clone_size: NA
cdr3_aa: CASAPRGTPGEQFF
cdr3_nt: TGTGCCAGTGCCCCTAGGGGGACCCCCGGGGAGCAGTTCTTC

d_call: NA
v_call: TRBV28
j_call: TRBJ1-2
clone_size: NA
cdr3_aa: CASSPQEGKGYTF
cdr3_nt: TGTGCCAGCAGTCCACAGGAGGGTAAAGGCTACACCTTC

d_call: TRBD1
v_call: TRBV5-1
j_call: TRBJ1-1
clone_size: NA
cdr3_aa: CASTSYGTGGNTEAFF
cdr3_nt: TGCGCCAGCACCTCCTATGGGACAGGGGGTAACACTGAAGCTTTCTTT

d_call: NA
v_call: TRBV4-1
j_call: TRBJ1-2
clone_size: once
cdr3_aa: CASSLHLGGSYGYTF
cdr3_nt: TGCGCCAGCAGCCTACACCTAGGGGGAAGCTATGGCTACACCTTC